The entry below describes one TCR beta chain. Antigen specificity is unknown. This CDR3 region has 13 residues. The V gene lost 5 bases and the J gene lost 8 bases, with 16 bases spanning the gap. CDR1 and CDR2 from the germline V gene are SGHDT and YYEEEE. This was a deep-level run. Measured with immunoSEQ multiplex PCR; TCRdb has only the in-frame clones, and not every one. The sample contains over 1.4 million clones, approximately 96% of which appear only once. These data originate in a study of shared clonotypes between healthy human individuals. Study-level findings and limits: Some naive CD4 clonotypes, around 5%, turned up in common across four donors.

V is TRBV5-6 and J is TRBJ1-2, with D possibly matching TRBD1 (5 bases). The TCR was taken from a man between 25 and 39 years old in good health. What was sequenced was naive CD4+ T cells sorted from blood. Subset given: CD45RA+ positively selected. CDR3 in amino acids: CASSLEVRDGYTF. Written as DNA, the CDR3 is TGTGCCAGCAGTCTGGAGGTGAGGGACGGCTACACCTTC.